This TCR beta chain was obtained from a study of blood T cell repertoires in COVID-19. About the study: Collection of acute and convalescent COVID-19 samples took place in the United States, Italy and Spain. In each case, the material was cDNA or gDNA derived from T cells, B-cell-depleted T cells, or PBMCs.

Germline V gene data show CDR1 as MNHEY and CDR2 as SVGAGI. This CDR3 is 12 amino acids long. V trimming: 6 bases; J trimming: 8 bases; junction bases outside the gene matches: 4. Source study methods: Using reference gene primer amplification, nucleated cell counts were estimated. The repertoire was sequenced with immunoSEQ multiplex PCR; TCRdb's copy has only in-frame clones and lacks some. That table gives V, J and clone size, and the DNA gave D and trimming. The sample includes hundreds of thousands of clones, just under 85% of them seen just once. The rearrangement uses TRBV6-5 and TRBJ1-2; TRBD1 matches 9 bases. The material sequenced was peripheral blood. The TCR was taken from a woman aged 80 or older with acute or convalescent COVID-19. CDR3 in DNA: TGTGCCAGCAGACAGGGGGCGTCGGGCTACACCTTC. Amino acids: CASRQGASGYTF.